The sample holds a few counts of the clone carrying this TCR beta chain. The data derive from a study of blood T cell repertoires in COVID-19. Turning to the study itself: There were acute and convalescent COVID-19 samples, and they came from the United States, Italy and Spain. The cDNA or gDNA used as material had been derived from T cells, B-cell-depleted T cells, or PBMCs.

Clones were read by immunoSEQ multiplex PCR, and TCRdb kept only the in-frame ones, dropping some. The data show about 250,000 clones, with 75% to 85% seen just once and over 3.5% held by the top ten. The V gene lost 4 bases and the J gene lost 1 base, with 16 bases spanning the gap. The CDR3 has 16 amino acids. Germline loops: CDR1 SEHNR, CDR2 FQNEAQ (reference sequence). Sequenced input: peripheral blood. This chain links TRBV7-9 with TRBJ1-2; D is uncertain. This TCR came from a woman between 65 and 79 years old with acute or convalescent COVID-19. The CDR3 protein is CASSSSLGGNNYGYTF. In DNA, the CDR3 is TGTGCCAGCAGCTCCTCCCTGGGAGGGAATAACTATGGCTACACCTTC.